The source of this TCR beta chain is a study of cytomegalovirus exposure and HLA in healthy donors. The PCR used 60 Vbeta and 13 Jbeta primers. Sequencing was performed with immunoSEQ multiplex PCR; in TCRdb, only in-frame clones are kept and a portion is missing. The data hold some 180,000 clones, with more than 60% observed a single time. The CDR3 has 14 amino acids. Trimming took 5 bases from V and 0 from J, leaving 8 bases between them. CDR1 is LGHNA, CDR2 YSLEER, per germline. The chain is built from TRBV4-3 and TRBJ2-1; D call uncertain. This receptor was obtained from a man younger than 35 in good health and CMV-seronegative. Sequenced input: PBMCs. The CDR3 sequence: CASSAGSSYNEQFF. As DNA, the CDR3 is TGCGCCAGCAGCGCCGGTAGCTCCTACAATGAGCAGTTCTTC.